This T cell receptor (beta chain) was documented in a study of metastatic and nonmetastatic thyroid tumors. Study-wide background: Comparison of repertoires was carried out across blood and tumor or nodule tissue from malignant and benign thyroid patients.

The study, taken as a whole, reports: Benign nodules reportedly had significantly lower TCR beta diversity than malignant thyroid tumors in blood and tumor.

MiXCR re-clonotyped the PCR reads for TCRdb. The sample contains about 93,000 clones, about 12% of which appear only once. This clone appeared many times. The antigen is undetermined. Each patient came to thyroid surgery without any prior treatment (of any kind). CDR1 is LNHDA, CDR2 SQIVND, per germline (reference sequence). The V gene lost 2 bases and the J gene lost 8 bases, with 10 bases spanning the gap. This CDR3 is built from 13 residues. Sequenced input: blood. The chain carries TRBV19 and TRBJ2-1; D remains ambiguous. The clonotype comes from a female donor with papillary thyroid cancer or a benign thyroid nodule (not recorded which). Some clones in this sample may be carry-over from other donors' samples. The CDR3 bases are TGTGCCAGTAGTATAATTATGACGGATGAGCAGTTCTTC. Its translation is CASSIIMTDEQFF.